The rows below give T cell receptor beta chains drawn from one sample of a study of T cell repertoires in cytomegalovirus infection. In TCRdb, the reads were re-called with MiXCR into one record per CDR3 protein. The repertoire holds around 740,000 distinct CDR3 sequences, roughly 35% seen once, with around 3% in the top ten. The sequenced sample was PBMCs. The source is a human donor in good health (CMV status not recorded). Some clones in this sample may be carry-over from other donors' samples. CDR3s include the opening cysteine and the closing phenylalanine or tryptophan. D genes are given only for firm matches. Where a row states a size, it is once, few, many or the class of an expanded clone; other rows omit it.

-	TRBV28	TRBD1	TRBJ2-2	CDSIQGVPNTGELFF	TGTGACAGCATTCAGGGGGTCCCGAACACCGGGGAGCTGTTTTTT
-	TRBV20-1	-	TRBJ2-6	CSATGRGDSGANVLTF	TGCAGTGCTACGGGACGTGGGGATTCTGGGGCCAACGTCCTGACTTTC
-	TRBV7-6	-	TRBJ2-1	CASSLARAESYNEQFF	TGTGCCAGCAGCTTAGCACGGGCAGAATCCTACAATGAGCAGTTCTTC
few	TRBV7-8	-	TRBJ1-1	CASSLTFGNTEAFF	TGTGCCAGCAGCTTAACATTTGGGAACACTGAAGCTTTCTTT
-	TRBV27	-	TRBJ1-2	CASSFNGNYGYTF	TGTGCCAGCAGTTTTAATGGAAACTATGGCTACACCTTC
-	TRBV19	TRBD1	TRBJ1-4	CATRQGYEKLFF	TGTGCCACCCGACAGGGGTATGAAAAACTGTTTTTT
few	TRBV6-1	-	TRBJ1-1	CASSEAEFTILNTEAFF	TGTGCCAGCAGTGAAGCCGAATTCACTATTTTGAACACTGAAGCTTTCTTT
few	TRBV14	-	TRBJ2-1	CASSQDSWLAAEQFF	TGTGCCAGCAGCCAAGATTCGTGGCTAGCTGCCGAGCAGTTCTTC
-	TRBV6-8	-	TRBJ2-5	CASSYSFAGEETQYF	TGTGCCAGCAGTTACTCGTTCGCAGGGGAAGAGACCCAGTACTTC
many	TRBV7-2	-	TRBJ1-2	CASSVPGDFTGYTF	TGTGCCAGCAGCGTACCGGGCGATTTCACTGGCTACACCTTC
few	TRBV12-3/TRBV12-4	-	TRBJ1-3	CASSYTGRPGNTIYF	TGTGCCAGCAGCTATACAGGGCGTCCTGGAAACACCATATATTTT
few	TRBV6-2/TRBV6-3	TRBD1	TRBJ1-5	CASSYSNRGNQPQHF	TGTGCCAGCAGTTACTCGAACAGGGGAAATCAGCCCCAGCATTTT
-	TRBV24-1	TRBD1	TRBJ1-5	CATRDPGTGGNQPQHF	TGTGCCACCAGAGATCCCGGGACAGGGGGTAATCAGCCCCAGCATTTT
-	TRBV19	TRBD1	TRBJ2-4	CASSRQGAFKNSQYF	TGTGCCAGTAGTCGGCAGGGGGCATTCAAAAACAGTCAGTACTTC
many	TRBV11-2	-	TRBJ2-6	CASSLYRFAGANVLTF	TGTGCCAGCAGCTTGTACCGCTTCGCTGGGGCCAACGTCCTGACTTTC
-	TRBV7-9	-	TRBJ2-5	CASSLRVGAGETQYF	TGTGCCAGCAGCTTAAGGGTGGGCGCGGGGGAGACCCAGTACTTC
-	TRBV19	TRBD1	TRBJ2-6	CASSDRGIPSGANVLTF	TGTGCCAGCAGTGACAGGGGAATCCCGTCTGGGGCCAACGTCCTGACTTTC